This T cell receptor beta chain was sequenced during a study of blood T cell repertoires in COVID-19. As handled by the study authors: Nucleated cell counts were estimated from reference gene primer amplification. The table came from immunoSEQ multiplex PCR; TCRdb's copy has only in-frame clones and leaves some out. The V and J calls and clone size come from that table; D and trimming were worked out from the DNA. The sample lists hundreds of thousands of clones; more than 70% were seen once. The germline gives CDR1 MGHDK, CDR2 SYGVNS. Trimming cost V 8 bases and J 5 bases; bases outside gene matches: 8. The CDR3 has 13 residues.

The receptor's source is a woman aged 35 to 49 with acute COVID-19. The rearrangement links TRBV25-1 to TRBJ2-7, with 8 bases matching TRBD1. The sequencing sample was made of PBMCs or T cells enriched from blood (not recorded which). DNA of the CDR3: TGTGCCAGCGGGGGACAGGCACCCCACGAGCAGTACTTC. This encodes CASGGQAPHEQYF.